The rows below give T cell receptor beta chains drawn from one sample of a study of T-cell reconstitution after alpha-beta-depleted transplantation in children. TCRdb reanalysed the PCR reads using MiXCR and keeps one entry per CDR3 protein. The sample yields 190,000 or so distinct CDR3 sequences, 5% to 7.5% seen once. The sample consisted of PBMCs, taken before TCRalphabeta/CD19-depleted stem cell transplant. All receptors derive from a girl under three years old with combined immunodeficiency, due to receive a stem cell transplant. Both conserved end residues are part of each CDR3. A D gene is named only where the DNA matches it firmly. For some rows the clone size is stated as once, few or many, or as a class when expanded; others skip it.

j_call: TRBJ1-5
clone_size: .
v_call: TRBV12-3/TRBV12-4
d_call: TRBD1
cdr3_aa: CASSFTTGDQPQHF
cdr3_nt: TGTGCCAGCAGTTTCACGACAGGGGATCAGCCCCAGCATTTT

j_call: TRBJ2-6
clone_size: many
v_call: TRBV4-3
d_call: .
cdr3_aa: CASSQVGSGANVLTF
cdr3_nt: TGCGCCAGCAGCCAAGTAGGCTCTGGGGCCAACGTCCTGACTTTC

j_call: TRBJ2-7
clone_size: many
v_call: TRBV7-9
d_call: TRBD1
cdr3_aa: CAASSGGSYEQYF
cdr3_nt: TGTGCCGCATCTTCAGGGGGCTCCTACGAGCAGTACTTC

j_call: TRBJ2-4
clone_size: many
v_call: TRBV5-6
d_call: TRBD1
cdr3_aa: CASSLGQGVGAKNIQYF
cdr3_nt: TGTGCCAGCAGCTTGGGTCAGGGGGTAGGGGCCAAAAACATTCAGTACTTC

j_call: TRBJ2-1
clone_size: many
v_call: TRBV7-2
d_call: TRBD2
cdr3_aa: CASSLGGGGGSYNEQFF
cdr3_nt: TGTGCCAGCAGCTTAGGTGGCGGGGGGGGCTCCTACAATGAGCAGTTCTTC

j_call: TRBJ2-5
clone_size: .
v_call: TRBV7-9
d_call: TRBD2
cdr3_aa: CASSTSGSGETQYF
cdr3_nt: TGTGCCAGCAGCACGAGCGGGAGCGGCGAGACCCAGTACTTC

j_call: TRBJ2-1
clone_size: few
v_call: TRBV5-1
d_call: TRBD2
cdr3_aa: CASSLGGLDIRGAYNEQFF
cdr3_nt: TGCGCCAGCAGTCTGGGGGGACTAGACATTAGAGGGGCGTACAATGAGCAGTTCTTC

j_call: TRBJ2-5
clone_size: many
v_call: TRBV29-1
d_call: .
cdr3_aa: CSAPTGYQETQYF
cdr3_nt: TGCAGCGCCCCGACAGGCTACCAAGAGACCCAGTACTTC

j_call: TRBJ2-1
clone_size: many
v_call: TRBV7-8
d_call: TRBD1
cdr3_aa: CASSLSRGYNEQFF
cdr3_nt: TGTGCCAGCAGCTTATCCAGGGGGTACAATGAGCAGTTCTTC

j_call: TRBJ2-5
clone_size: many
v_call: TRBV20-1
d_call: .
cdr3_aa: CSQSRLQTQYF
cdr3_nt: TGCAGCCAATCTCGGTTACAGACCCAGTACTTC

j_call: TRBJ2-2
clone_size: many
v_call: TRBV12-3/TRBV12-4
d_call: .
cdr3_aa: CASSLSKNTGELFF
cdr3_nt: TGTGCCAGCAGTTTAAGCAAGAACACCGGGGAGCTGTTTTTT

j_call: TRBJ2-3
clone_size: many
v_call: TRBV5-6
d_call: .
cdr3_aa: CASSSRGSSTDTQYF
cdr3_nt: TGTGCCAGCAGTTCTCGGGGTAGTTCCACAGATACGCAGTATTTT

j_call: TRBJ2-7
clone_size: .
v_call: TRBV20-1
d_call: TRBD2
cdr3_aa: CSARVQGLASYEQYF
cdr3_nt: TGCAGTGCTAGAGTTCAGGGACTAGCGAGCTACGAGCAGTACTTC

j_call: TRBJ1-6
clone_size: many
v_call: TRBV12-5
d_call: .
cdr3_aa: CASGLGGWGSPLHF
cdr3_nt: TGTGCTAGTGGTTTAGGGGGATGGGGATCACCCCTCCACTTT

j_call: TRBJ2-7
clone_size: many
v_call: TRBV28
d_call: TRBD1
cdr3_aa: CASSPQRGPVEQYF
cdr3_nt: TGTGCCAGCAGTCCCCAAAGGGGGCCTGTCGAGCAGTACTTC

j_call: TRBJ1-1
clone_size: .
v_call: TRBV10-3
d_call: TRBD1
cdr3_aa: CAISQNRGLLGMNTEAFF
cdr3_nt: TGTGCCATCAGCCAAAACAGGGGACTTCTGGGCATGAACACTGAAGCTTTCTTT

j_call: TRBJ2-1
clone_size: many
v_call: TRBV9
d_call: TRBD2
cdr3_aa: CASSVDWTSGCEQFF
cdr3_nt: TGTGCCAGCAGCGTAGATTGGACTAGCGGGTGTGAGCAGTTCTTC

j_call: TRBJ2-1
clone_size: many
v_call: TRBV21-1
d_call: .
cdr3_aa: CASSKGDLLAGGNGNEQFF
cdr3_nt: TGTGCCAGCAGCAAAGGGGATCTTTTAGCGGGAGGGAATGGCAATGAGCAGTTCTTC

j_call: TRBJ2-1
clone_size: few
v_call: TRBV3-1
d_call: .
cdr3_aa: CASSQDWLSGEQFF
cdr3_nt: TGTGCCAGCAGCCAAGATTGGTTGTCGGGTGAGCAGTTCTTC

j_call: TRBJ2-1
clone_size: .
v_call: TRBV29-1
d_call: .
cdr3_aa: CSLWTGANEQFF
cdr3_nt: TGCAGCTTATGGACGGGAGCCAATGAGCAGTTCTTC

j_call: TRBJ1-1
clone_size: many
v_call: TRBV3-1
d_call: .
cdr3_aa: CASSRSGGPNTEAFF
cdr3_nt: TGTGCCAGCAGCCGCTCCGGGGGCCCGAACACTGAAGCTTTCTTT

j_call: TRBJ1-2
clone_size: .
v_call: TRBV6-2/TRBV6-3
d_call: .
cdr3_aa: CASSYEEARGYTF
cdr3_nt: TGTGCCAGCAGTTACGAGGAAGCACGGGGCTACACCTTC

j_call: TRBJ2-1
clone_size: many
v_call: TRBV20-1
d_call: TRBD1
cdr3_aa: CSARVFGQGAYNEQFF
cdr3_nt: TGCAGTGCTAGAGTCTTCGGACAGGGGGCCTACAATGAGCAGTTCTTC

j_call: TRBJ1-4
clone_size: .
v_call: TRBV12-3/TRBV12-4
d_call: .
cdr3_aa: CASSQGGYNEKLFF
cdr3_nt: TGTGCCAGCAGCCAGGGAGGGTATAATGAAAAACTGTTTTTT

j_call: TRBJ1-1
clone_size: many
v_call: TRBV18
d_call: .
cdr3_aa: CASSSVHYPGKGHTEAFF
cdr3_nt: TGTGCCAGCTCATCCGTTCATTACCCAGGGAAGGGGCACACTGAAGCTTTCTTT

j_call: TRBJ2-5
clone_size: few
v_call: TRBV15
d_call: TRBD1
cdr3_aa: CATSRSDRQETQYF
cdr3_nt: TGTGCCACCAGCAGATCGGACAGGCAAGAGACCCAGTACTTC